This T cell receptor (beta chain) emerged from a study of T cell changes during pregnancy in multiple sclerosis. The table came from immunoSEQ multiplex PCR; TCRdb's copy has only in-frame clones and leaves some out. Among approximately 85,000 clones listed, around 93% were seen once. Unmatched junction bases numbered 14, after V lost 8 bases and J lost 5 bases. This CDR3 is built from 15 residues. Germline CDR1 MNHEY, CDR2 SVGAGI. The sequence derives from a female donor with multiple sclerosis, enrolled in a pregnancy study. The J gene is TRBJ1-1, the V gene TRBV6-5, with 7 bases aligning to TRBD1. This specimen consisted of peripheral blood, obtained in the third trimester of pregnancy. The CDR3 nucleotides are TGTGCCAGCCTCGTGGAGGGGGCGCGGAAGACTGAAGCTTTCTTT. It translates to CASLVEGARKTEAFF.